This T cell receptor (beta chain) was sequenced during a study of OX40 agonist ivuxolimab in advanced cancers. Background on the study: An agonistic human IgG2 monoclonal antibody against OX40 (CD134) was given.

Broader study findings: Undetermined was the antigen specificity of the expanded peripheral T cells.

This clone was seen a single time. The antigen is undetermined. Profiled with immunoSEQ multiplex PCR; TCRdb holds only in-frame clones, not every one. The table has 85,000 to 90,000 clones, around 90% seen once. After removal of 4 bases from V and 3 bases from J, the junction contained 7 bases not matched to a gene. Germline assignment: CDR1 SGHTA and CDR2 FQGNSA. This CDR3 is built from 17 residues. This receptor was obtained from an adult with an advanced solid tumor such as melanoma, head and neck, liver or kidney cancer. The source was CD4+ or CD8+ T cells sorted from blood, collected in a trial of the OX40 agonist ivuxolimab. The chain recombines TRBV7-2 with TRBJ2-1; TRBD2 matches 12 bases. CDR3 bases: TGTGCCAGCAGCTCCAGAGGACTAGCGGGAAACTACAATGAGCAGTTCTTC. The encoded protein is CASSSRGLAGNYNEQFF.